Described below is a single T cell receptor beta chain sequence and its context. These data come from a study of shared T cell receptors in the human thymus. CDR3 length: 14 residues. Trimming left V 6 bases short and J 6 bases short, with 15 bases between. Germline V gene sequence: CDR1 MNHNY, CDR2 SVGAGI (reference sequence). Clones were read by immunoSEQ multiplex PCR, and TCRdb kept only the in-frame ones, dropping some. Among roughly 700,000 clones listed, around 87% were seen once. These data were also reused for a study on human thymus T cells. As reported in that work: It was from resections taken during corrective heart surgery that the thymus tissue came. V and J gene usage appeared biased in thymic and blood repertoires. Overlap was high between thymic repertoires from unrelated individuals, as reported in related research.

The sample taken for sequencing was thymocytes. This TCR derives from a boy under two years old with a congenital heart defect. The chain uses TRBV6-6 and TRBJ1-5; a possible D gene is TRBD1 (5 bases). The CDR3 region is CASSPFGGSQPQHF. DNA for the CDR3: TGTGCCAGCAGCCCGTTCGGGGGTAGTCAGCCCCAGCATTTT.